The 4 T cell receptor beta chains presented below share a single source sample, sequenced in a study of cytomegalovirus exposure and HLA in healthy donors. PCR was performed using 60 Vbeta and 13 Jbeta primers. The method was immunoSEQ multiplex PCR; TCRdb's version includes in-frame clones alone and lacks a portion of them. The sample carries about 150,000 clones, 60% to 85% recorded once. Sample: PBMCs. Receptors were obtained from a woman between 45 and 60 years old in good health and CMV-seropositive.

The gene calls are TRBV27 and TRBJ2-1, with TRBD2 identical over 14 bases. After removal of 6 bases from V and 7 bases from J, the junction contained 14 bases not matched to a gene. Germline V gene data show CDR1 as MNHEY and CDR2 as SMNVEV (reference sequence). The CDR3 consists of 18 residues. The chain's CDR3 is CASSYSRKGTSGRNEQFF. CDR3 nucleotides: TGTGCCAGCAGCTATTCTAGAAAAGGGACTAGCGGGAGAAATGAGCAGTTCTTC.

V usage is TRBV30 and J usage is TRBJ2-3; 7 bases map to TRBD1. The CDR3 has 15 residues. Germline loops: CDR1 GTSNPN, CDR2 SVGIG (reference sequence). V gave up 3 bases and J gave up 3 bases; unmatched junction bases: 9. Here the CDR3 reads CAWSGVGGWTDTQYF. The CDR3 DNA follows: TGTGCCTGGAGCGGGGTAGGGGGCTGGACAGATACGCAGTATTTT.

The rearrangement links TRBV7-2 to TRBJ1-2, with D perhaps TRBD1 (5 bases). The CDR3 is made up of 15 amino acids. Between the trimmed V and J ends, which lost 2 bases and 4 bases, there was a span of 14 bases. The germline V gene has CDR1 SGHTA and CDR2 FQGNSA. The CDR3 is CASSLRQPPGYGYTF. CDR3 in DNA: TGTGCCAGCAGCTTACGACAGCCCCCTGGCTATGGCTACACCTTC.

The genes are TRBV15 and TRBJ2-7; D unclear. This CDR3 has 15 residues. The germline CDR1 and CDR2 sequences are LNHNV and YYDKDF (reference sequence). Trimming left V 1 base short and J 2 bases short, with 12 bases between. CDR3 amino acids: CATSRATARTYEQYF. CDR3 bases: TGTGCCACCAGCAGAGCTACAGCCCGAACCTACGAGCAGTACTTC.